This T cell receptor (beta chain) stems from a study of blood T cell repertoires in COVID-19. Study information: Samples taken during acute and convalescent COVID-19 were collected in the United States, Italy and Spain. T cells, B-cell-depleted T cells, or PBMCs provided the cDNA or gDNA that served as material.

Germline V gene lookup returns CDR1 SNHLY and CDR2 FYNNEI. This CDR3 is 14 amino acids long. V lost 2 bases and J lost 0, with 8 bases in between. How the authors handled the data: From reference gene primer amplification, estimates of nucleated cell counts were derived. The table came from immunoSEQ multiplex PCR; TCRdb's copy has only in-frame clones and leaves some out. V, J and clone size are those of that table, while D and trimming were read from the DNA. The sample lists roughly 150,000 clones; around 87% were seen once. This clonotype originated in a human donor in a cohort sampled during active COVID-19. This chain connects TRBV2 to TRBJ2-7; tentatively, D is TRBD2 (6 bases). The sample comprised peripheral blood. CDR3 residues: CASSELGGSYEQYF. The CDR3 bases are TGTGCCAGCAGTGAACTGGGAGGCTCCTACGAGCAGTACTTC.